The 29 T cell receptor beta chains below come from one sample, sequenced in a study of T-cell memory formation after mild COVID-19. TCRdb re-derived calls from the 5' RACE reads in MiXCR, one entry per CDR3 protein. Among some 130,000 distinct CDR3 sequences listed, about 5.9% were seen once. Sequencing used PBMCs or a T cell subset sorted from them (not recorded which). These receptors came from an adult woman who had mild COVID-19 (a few samples of this study predate the infection). Cell type and time point are not known.

This clonotype was observed a few times. CDR3 nucleotide sequence: TGTGCCAGCAGCCCGACGGACAGAGAGATGGATGGCTACACCTTC. Encoded protein: CASSPTDREMDGYTF. This sequence joins TRBV7-9 and TRBJ1-2; tentative D call: TRBD1 (6 bases). The CDR3 has 15 amino acids. Trimming took 5 bases from V and 6 from J, leaving 19 bases between them. The germline CDR1 and CDR2 sequences are SEHNR and FQNEAQ (reference sequence).

This clonotype was counted only a few times. The chain recombines TRBV12-3 or TRBV12-4 with TRBJ2-2; a possible D gene is TRBD1 (5 bases). The CDR3 extends over 14 amino acids. With 3 bases removed from V and 7 bases from J, the gap between germline ends came to 12 bases. The CDR3 bases are TGTGCCAGCAGTTTTACCCAAGGGGTCGGGGAGCTGTTTTTT. Residues: CASSFTQGVGELFF.

This clonotype was found many times. J is TRBJ1-6 and V is TRBV7-2; the D gene is possibly TRBD1 (5 bases). The germline V gene encodes CDR1 SGHTA and CDR2 FQGNSA. Trimming removed 2 bases at V and 7 bases at J, with 9 bases between. The CDR3 runs to 14 residues. In DNA, the CDR3 is TGTGCCAGCAGCTTACGTCGACAGAATTCACCCCTCCACTTT. Translated: CASSLRRQNSPLHF.

This clonotype was counted many times. This chain links TRBV7-9 with TRBJ2-3; TRBD2 agrees at 7 bases. The CDR3 length is 14 residues. V trimming: 3 bases; J trimming: 4 bases; junction bases outside the gene matches: 4. Germline-derived CDR1 and CDR2 are SEHNR and FQNEAQ (reference sequence). The CDR3 DNA reads as TGTGCCAGCAGCTTTACTAGCGCAGCAGATACGCAGTATTTT. It is translated as CASSFTSAADTQYF.

The genes are TRBV7-2 and TRBJ1-6; 7 bases agree with TRBD1. In germline, CDR1 is SGHTA, CDR2 FQGNSA. The V gene end was trimmed by 1 base and the J gene end by 7 bases; junction bases not matched to a gene: 4. CDR3 size: 15 residues. The CDR3 DNA is TGTGCCAGCAGCTTAGGGGGGACAGAGAATTCACCCCTCCACTTT. This sequence encodes CASSLGGTENSPLHF.

The CDR3 coding sequence is TGTGCCAGTAGTATCAGGGGGGGGGTGGCCACTGAAGCTTTCTTT. It is translated as CASSIRGGVATEAFF. V usage is TRBV19 and J usage is TRBJ1-1; 7 bases are shared with TRBD1. CDR1 and CDR2 (germline): LNHDA, SQIVND (reference sequence). Trimming removed 3 bases from V and 4 bases from J; junction bases left unmatched: 8. CDR3 length equals 15 residues.

The J gene is TRBJ1-3, the V gene TRBV6-5; D ambiguous. Germline CDR1 MNHEY, CDR2 SVGAGI. The CDR3 consists of 17 residues. V dropped 2 bases and J dropped 2 bases, with 16 bases sitting between them. CDR3 sequence (DNA): TGTGCCAGCAGTTACGGAAGAAGAGTTCCTCCTGGAAACACCATATATTTT. Its protein product is CASSYGRRVPPGNTIYF.

This clonotype was counted at least ten times. The chain combines TRBV24-1 with TRBJ2-1, with D maybe TRBD2 (5 bases). The V and J ends lost 3 bases and 6 bases respectively, with 11 bases between them. The CDR3 is 14 residues long. Germline V gene lookup returns CDR1 KGHDR and CDR2 SFDVKD. The CDR3 DNA reads TGTGCCACCAGTGATATAGCGCGGATCAATGAGCAGTTCTTC. Its protein is CATSDIARINEQFF.

This clonotype was counted only a few times. V and J are TRBV6-6 and TRBJ2-5; tentative D call: TRBD2 (6 bases). CDR3 length: 14 residues. The ends were cut back, 10 bases at V and 0 bases at J, with 15 bases in the middle. Per the germline V gene, CDR1 is MNHNY and CDR2 is SVGAGI (reference sequence). DNA for the CDR3: TGTGCCACCCAGACTAGAGCGTACCAAGAGACCCAGTACTTC. Protein product: CATQTRAYQETQYF.

This clonotype was seen at least ten times. In DNA form, the CDR3 reads TGTGCCAGTGGGTTAGAGGTAAGGAACACTGAAGCTTTCTTT. Its protein product is CASGLEVRNTEAFF. The chain couples TRBV12-3 or TRBV12-4 to TRBJ1-1; D ambiguous. V lost 9 bases, J lost 1 base, and 15 bases lay in between. CDR3 length: 14 amino acids.

This clonotype was seen a handful of times. The chain joins TRBV7-6 to TRBJ2-7; 13 bases are shared with TRBD2. In germline, CDR1 is SGHVS, CDR2 FNYEAQ. The CDR3 sequence is 14 residues long. The V and J ends lost 7 bases and 9 bases, in that order; junction bases with no gene match: 9. The CDR3 nucleotides read TGTGCCAGCACCACCGGGACTAGCGGGATCGGGCAGTACTTC. Its protein product is CASTTGTSGIGQYF. Full variable domain (rest looked up from reference TRBV7-6 and TRBJ2-7): GAGVSQSPRYKVTKRGQDVALRCDPISGHVSLYWYRQALGQGPEFLTYFNYEAQQDKSGLPNDRFSAERPEGSISTLTIQRTEQRDSAMYRCASTTGTSGIGQYFGPGTRLTVT.

A few counts support this clonotype. V and J are TRBV5-6 and TRBJ2-5; perhaps TRBD2 as D (5 bases). V shed 0 bases and J shed 9 bases, with 21 bases lying between them. The CDR3 loop spans 16 amino acids. CDR1 is SGHDT, CDR2 YYEEEE, per germline. This CDR3 is CASSLAGVGFRPAQYF. CDR3 in DNA: TGTGCCAGCAGCTTGGCCGGGGTCGGCTTCCGGCCGGCCCAGTACTTC.

This clonotype occurred many times. The rearrangement uses TRBV7-3 and TRBJ2-3; TRBD2 aligns across 9 bases. Trimming took 5 bases from V and 6 from J; bases not matched to a gene: 15. CDR1 and CDR2 (germline): SGHTA, FQGTGA. The CDR3 has 17 amino acids. In DNA, the CDR3 is TGTGCCAGCAGCGCCACCACGGGACTAGCTGGTGGTGATACGCAGTATTTT. Translated, it gives CASSATTGLAGGDTQYF. The variable domain in full, completed from reference TRBV7-3 and TRBJ2-3, reads GAGVSQTPSNKVTEKGKYVELRCDPISGHTALYWYRQSLGQGPEFLIYFQGTGAADDSGLPNDRFFAVRPEGSVSTLKIQRTERGDSAVYLCASSATTGLAGGDTQYFGPGTRLTVL.

This clonotype was counted ten times or more. The V gene is TRBV5-1, the J gene TRBJ1-1, with a tentative D call TRBD1 (5 bases). Germline assignment: CDR1 SGHRS and CDR2 YFSETQ. Trimming left V 7 bases short and J 0 bases short, with 16 bases between. The CDR3 covers 15 residues. CDR3 sequence (DNA): TGCGCCAGCCCGGGACCCAAGCCCTTGAACACTGAAGCTTTCTTT. It yields the protein CASPGPKPLNTEAFF.

This clonotype was counted at least ten times. The chain joins TRBV4-1 to TRBJ2-7, with D perhaps assigned TRBD1 or TRBD2 (6 bases each). The V gene's germline CDR1 is MGHRA and CDR2 YSYEKL. The V end was cut by 6 bases, the J end by 5 bases, with 23 bases between. The CDR3 length is 16 residues. The CDR3 DNA is TGCGCCAGCAGTCAACCCCACCGGGGGCGATTTAACGAGCAGTACTTC. Protein: CASSQPHRGRFNEQYF.

CDR3 protein: CASSLLAVTYNEQFF. Here the CDR3 DNA reads TGTGCCAGCAGTTTATTGGCGGTAACCTACAATGAGCAGTTCTTC. The chain has TRBV12-3 or TRBV12-4 and TRBJ2-1; no clear D. The CDR3 consists of 15 residues. Trimming pared 2 bases from V and 2 bases from J, leaving 10 bases between.

A few counts support this clonotype. This chain joins TRBV11-2 and TRBJ2-1, with TRBD2 identical over 9 bases. V was clipped by 5 bases and J by 4 bases; unmatched bases: 6. CDR1 and CDR2 (germline): SGHAT, FQNNGV. This CDR3 spans 15 amino acids. This CDR3 reads CASSRSGGRYNEQFF. In nucleotides, the CDR3 is TGTGCCAGCAGCCGTAGCGGGGGCCGATACAATGAGCAGTTCTTC.

This clonotype was picked up a small number of times. The genes are TRBV3-1 and TRBJ2-7; possibly TRBD1 for D (5 bases). With 2 bases removed from V and 9 bases from J, the gap between germline ends came to 17 bases. Germline V lookup: CDR1 LGHDT, CDR2 YNNKEL (reference sequence). The CDR3 is 14 amino acids. The CDR3: CASSQLDISGGQYF. CDR3 sequence (DNA): TGTGCCAGCAGCCAATTGGACATCTCTGGCGGGCAGTACTTC.

There are a few counts of this clonotype. V is TRBV11-2 and J is TRBJ1-6; TRBD1 is a possible D gene (5 bases). Trimming removed 4 bases from V and 4 bases from J, with 17 bases in between. The CDR3 runs to 17 residues. Germline V CDR1 and CDR2: SGHAT, FQNNGV. The CDR3 is CASSSRPAQGYNSPLHF. The DNA of the CDR3 is TGTGCCAGCAGCTCCCGCCCCGCTCAGGGATATAATTCACCCCTCCACTTT.

This chain joins TRBV28 and TRBJ1-1, with a weak D call TRBD1 (5 bases). Germline loops: CDR1 MDHEN, CDR2 SYDVKM. Deletions cut 3 bases from V and 5 bases from J, with 13 bases between. CDR3 length equals 14 residues. CDR3 sequence (DNA): TGTGCCAGCAGTTTTGTGGGGGAGAAGACTGAAGCTTTCTTT. This encodes CASSFVGEKTEAFF.

This clonotype came up many times. This sequence joins TRBV20-1 and TRBJ2-7, with TRBD2 matching over 8 bases. The junction had 5 bases not matched to a gene; V was cut back by 4 bases and J by 0 bases. The CDR3 extends over 14 amino acids. Germline lookup yields CDR1 DFQATT and CDR2 SNEGSKA (reference sequence). The CDR3 DNA reads as TGCAGTGCTATCAGCGGGGGCCTCTCCTACGAGCAGTACTTC. It specifies CSAISGGLSYEQYF.

This clonotype was observed at least ten times. The rearrangement joins TRBV7-2 to TRBJ1-5, with TRBD1 matching 9 bases. Germline V gene sequence: CDR1 SGHTA, CDR2 FQGNSA. The CDR3 sequence is 15 residues long. V was clipped by 0 bases and J by 7 bases; unmatched bases: 4. CDR3 DNA: TGTGCCAGCAGCTTAGCCGGGACAGGGAAGCAGCCCCAGCATTTT. Translating gives CASSLAGTGKQPQHF.

This clonotype appeared a few times. The V and J genes are TRBV29-1 and TRBJ2-1; D not resolved. V lost 4 bases and J lost 0, with 10 bases in between. There are 14 residues in the CDR3. Germline-derived CDR1 and CDR2 are SQVTM and ANQGSEA. As DNA, the CDR3 is TGCAGCGTTGTCTGGGTGAGCTCCTACAATGAGCAGTTCTTC. Residues: CSVVWVSSYNEQFF.

This clonotype has at least ten counts. This chain uses TRBV7-3 with TRBJ1-1, with D possibly being TRBD1 (5 bases). V lost 2 bases and J lost 1, with 5 bases in between. The CDR3 runs to 13 residues. Looked up from germline, CDR1 is SGHTA and CDR2 is FQGTGA. The CDR3 is CASSLQGNTEAFF. The CDR3 DNA follows: TGTGCCAGCAGCTTACAGGGGAACACTGAAGCTTTCTTT.

The genes are TRBV5-5 and TRBJ1-2, with 11 nucleotides matching TRBD1. CDR1 is SGHKS, CDR2 YYEKEE, per germline (reference sequence). V lost 2 bases and J lost 12; bases outside the gene matches: 18. This CDR3 is built from 17 residues. The CDR3 DNA sequence: TGTGCCAGCAGCTTTTGGGGATCCGGAGGCGGGACAGGGGGTAACACCTTC. It encodes CASSFWGSGGGTGGNTF.

The chain links TRBV16 to TRBJ1-2; maybe TRBD1 (6 bases). The CDR3 runs to 17 residues. Between the trimmed V and J ends, which lost 4 bases and 2 bases, there was a span of 20 bases. Germline V gene sequence: CDR1 KGHSY, CDR2 FQNENV. The CDR3 DNA is TGTGCCAGCAGCCTTCACAGGGCCGACCAACGCAACTATGGCTACACCTTC. Encoded protein: CASSLHRADQRNYGYTF.

The chain employs TRBV30 and TRBJ2-7; D possibly corresponds to TRBD1 (7 bases). CDR1 GTSNPN and CDR2 SVGIG come from the germline V gene (reference sequence). The V and J ends lost 1 base and 3 bases respectively, with 13 bases between them. The CDR3 runs to 14 residues. For the CDR3, the DNA is TGTGCCTGGAGTGCAAACAGGGGAGGCTACGAGCAGTACTTC. It codes for CAWSANRGGYEQYF.

This clonotype was counted only a few times. The J gene is TRBJ1-1, the V gene TRBV3-1; D ambiguous. Germline V gene data show CDR1 as LGHDT and CDR2 as YNNKEL (reference sequence). Between the trimmed V and J ends, which lost 2 bases and 1 base, there was a span of 14 bases. There are 16 residues in the CDR3. Here the CDR3 reads CASSQLQSVRNTEAFF. As DNA, the CDR3 is TGTGCCAGCAGCCAACTACAGTCCGTGAGGAACACTGAAGCTTTCTTT.

There are a few counts of this clonotype. This chain connects TRBV20-1 to TRBJ2-1; 10 positions agree with TRBD2. Germline CDR1 reads DFQATT; CDR2 reads SNEGSKA (reference sequence). The CDR3 has 16 amino acids. Losses at the gene ends were 2 bases for V and 2 bases for J; bases not matched to a gene: 6. CDR3 sequence (DNA): TGCAGTGCTAGACCTGTAGCGGGAGGCCCCTACAATGAGCAGTTCTTC. Translation gives CSARPVAGGPYNEQFF.